The rows below give T cell receptor beta chains drawn from one sample of a study of T cell responses to AZD1222 COVID-19 vaccine. Assay used: immunoSEQ multiplex PCR; TCRdb lists only in-frame clones, some missing. The top ten clones hold 15% to 20% of a sample with approximately 90,000 clones, approximately 88% of them seen once. Source: peripheral blood, taken on day 0 of AZD1222 vaccination. These receptors were collected from an adult in good health. CDR3s include the opening cysteine and the closing phenylalanine or tryptophan. A D gene is named only where the DNA matches it firmly. Size values are once, few and many counts, or a class for expanded clones, and some rows have none.

D,V,J,size,DNA,CDR3
-,TRBV7-2,TRBJ2-5,-,TGTGCCAGCAGCTTTAGCGGGACCCAGTACTTC,CASSFSGTQYF
TRBD2,TRBV9,TRBJ2-3,-,TGTGCCAGCACTAGCGGGAGGCGATCTTTGGATACGCAGTATTTT,CASTSGRRSLDTQYF
TRBD1,TRBV5-1,TRBJ2-3,-,TGCGCCAGCAGCTTGGCTGACAGGGTGGCAGATACGCAGTATTTT,CASSLADRVADTQYF
-,TRBV2,TRBJ2-3,-,TGTGCCAGCAGCGAACAGGGTGGTAGTACGCAGTATTTT,CASSEQGGSTQYF
-,TRBV30,TRBJ2-7,-,TGTGCCTGGAGTAGTGGGGGGGGCAGCTCCTACGAGCAGTACTTC,CAWSSGGGSSYEQYF
-,TRBV18,TRBJ1-3,-,TGTGCCAGCTCAAGAACCCGAGACTCTGGAAACACCATATATTTT,CASSRTRDSGNTIYF
-,TRBV5-1,TRBJ1-2,-,TGCGCCAGCAGCTCCGGGAGGGCCAGAGCTAACTATGGCTACACCTTC,CASSSGRARANYGYTF
-,TRBV15,TRBJ1-3,-,TGTGCCACCATGATGGCCTCTGGAAACACCATATATTTT,CATMMASGNTIYF
-,TRBV7-3,TRBJ1-1,-,TGTGCCAGCAGCTTATCCCAGATCGGCGAAGCTTTCTTT,CASSLSQIGEAFF
TRBD1,TRBV7-2,TRBJ2-7,-,TGTGCCAGCAGCTTAGACGTGACAGGGAACTACGAGCAGTACTTC,CASSLDVTGNYEQYF
-,TRBV3-1/TRBV3-2,TRBJ1-1,-,TGTGCCAGCAGCGGACGAAGGAGGGGTACTGAAGCTTTCTTT,CASSGRRRGTEAFF
TRBD1,TRBV7-2,TRBJ1-2,once,TGTGCCAGCAGCTCGAGGGGACAGTCCTATGGCTACACCTTC,CASSSRGQSYGYTF
-,TRBV18,TRBJ2-1,-,TGTGCCAGCTCACTCGAACAACTAGCTTACAATGAGCAGTTCTTC,CASSLEQLAYNEQFF
-,TRBV10-1,TRBJ2-5,-,TGCGCCAGCAGTGAGATCGTAGGCCAAGAGACCCAGTACTTC,CASSEIVGQETQYF
TRBD1,TRBV18,TRBJ1-5,-,TGTGCCAGCTCACGACAGGGAGATAGCAATCAGCCCCAGCATTTT,CASSRQGDSNQPQHF